Included here is one T cell receptor beta chain sequence, with context. This sample was included in a study of OX40 agonist ivuxolimab in advanced cancers. Study-wide context: Patients received ivuxolimab, an agonistic anti-OX40 (CD134) antibody.

Patients were ruled out by autoimmune disease history or systemic immunosuppression. This CDR3 is 13 amino acids long. Trimming took 5 bases from V and 0 from J, leaving 11 bases between them. Germline CDR1 reads GTSNPN; CDR2 reads SVGIG (reference sequence). Repertoires were generated with immunoSEQ multiplex PCR, while TCRdb's copy carries only in-frame clones and drops some. The sample has fewer than 85,000 clones, approximately 82% seen once. The gene calls are TRBV30 and TRBJ2-7; maybe TRBD2 (6 bases). This sample comprised CD4+ or CD8+ T cells sorted from blood, obtained in a trial of the OX40 agonist ivuxolimab. The TCR sequence derives from an adult with an advanced solid tumor such as melanoma, head and neck, liver or kidney cancer. This chain's CDR3 is CAWARGSSYEQYF. The CDR3 DNA reads as TGTGCCTGGGCCCGGGGGTCCTCCTACGAGCAGTACTTC.